Presented here are 8 T cell receptor beta chains from one specimen sequenced in a study of glioma-infiltrating T cells. TCR alpha and beta CDR3 regions were amplified from RNA using iRepertoire nested multiplex PCR. TCRdb used MiXCR to reprocess the multiplex PCR reads, holding one entry per CDR3 protein. The sample shows roughly 3,900 distinct CDR3 sequences, roughly 31% of them seen only once. Sequencing was performed on glioma tissue, nonneoplastic brain tissue, or PBMCs (not recorded which). The source is a human donor with low-grade glioma or glioblastoma, undergoing nonglioma brain surgery, or in good health (not recorded which).

This chain links TRBV7-3 with TRBJ2-6; 10 bases align to TRBD1. The CDR3 contains 15 residues. Germline values: CDR1 SGHTA, CDR2 FQGTGA. V shed 4 bases and J 6 bases; nucleotides not matched to a gene: 3. The CDR3 DNA reads TGTGCCAGCAGCTCCGACAGGGGGCTGGCCAACGTCCTGACTTTC. Protein sequence: CASSSDRGLANVLTF. Filled out from reference TRBV7-3 and TRBJ2-6, the complete variable domain reads GAGVSQTPSNKVTEKGKYVELRCDPISGHTALYWYRQSLGQGPEFLIYFQGTGAADDSGLPNDRFFAVRPEGSVSTLKIQRTERGDSAVYLCASSSDRGLANVLTFGAGSRLTVL.

On this clonotype: One end of the junction is discordant with germline, which a read error may explain. V gene TRBV11-3 combines with J gene TRBJ2-5, with 8 bases that match TRBD1. The V gene's germline CDR1 is SGHNT and CDR2 YENEEA. The CDR3 runs to 14 residues. CDR3 sequence (DNA): TGTGCCAGCATTTCCGTGACAGGGGAAGAGACCCAGTATTTC. Its translation is CASISVTGEETQYF.

A few counts support this clonotype. The chain has TRBV5-6 and TRBJ2-5, with 8 bases aligning to TRBD1. J lost 7 bases, V lost 2 bases, and 4 bases had no gene match. This CDR3 contains 13 residues. Per germline, CDR1 SGHDT and CDR2 YYEEEE. CDR3 sequence (DNA): TGTGCCAGCAGCTTCCAGGGGGCAGGGACCCAGTACTTC. Translated: CASSFQGAGTQYF.

This clonotype is large in the sample. The DNA of the CDR3 is TGTGCCAGCAGCCAAATGACAGCAGAAGCTTTCTTT. This translates into CASSQMTAEAFF. The chain employs TRBV7-2 and TRBJ1-1; possible D gene TRBD1, 5 bases. Germline loops: CDR1 SGHTA, CDR2 FQGNSA. Trimming took 5 bases from V and 8 from J, leaving 12 bases between them. CDR3 length equals 12 residues.

In regard to this clonotype: A read error is possible here, since a much larger clone lies one base away. The chain is built from TRBV5-4 and TRBJ2-3, with TRBD2 matching 10 bases. The CDR3 runs 18 residues. Per germline, CDR1 SGHNT and CDR2 YYREEE (reference sequence). Trimming removed 3 bases from V and 0 bases from J; junction bases left unmatched: 10. The CDR3 region has the DNA TGTGCCAGCAGCTCTCTAGCGGGGGCGACCGGTAGCACAGATACGCAGTATTTT. This codes for CASSSLAGATGSTDTQYF.

In this sample, this clonotype turned up many times. The chain recombines TRBV4-1 with TRBJ1-5; 7 nucleotides line up with TRBD1. The CDR3 is made up of 15 amino acids. V was clipped by 2 bases and J by 6 bases; unmatched bases: 7. The germline V gene has CDR1 MGHRA and CDR2 YSYEKL. In DNA, the CDR3 is TGCGCCAGCAGCCAACTCTGGGACAGTGTTCAGCCCCAGCATTTT. Translated, it gives CASSQLWDSVQPQHF.

This clonotype was seen repeatedly, ten times or more. V and J are TRBV12-3 or TRBV12-4 and TRBJ2-1; the match to TRBD2 covers 7 bases. The CDR3 length is 16 residues. V shed 5 bases, J shed 6 bases, and the junction held 13 bases outside the gene matches. The CDR3 sequence: CASSRLTSSWANEQFF. CDR3 nucleotide sequence: TGTGCCAGCAGTCGACTGACTAGCAGCTGGGCCAATGAGCAGTTCTTC.

This clonotype was picked up a small number of times. J is TRBJ2-1 and V is TRBV29-1, with D hard to call. Looked up from germline, CDR1 is SQVTM and CDR2 is ANQGSEA. This CDR3 is 16 amino acids long. V lost 6 bases and J 0 bases, leaving 18 bases between the germline ends. This chain's CDR3 is CSVQGDDLSSYNEQFF. The CDR3 coding sequence is TGCAGCGTCCAAGGTGATGACTTGAGCTCCTACAATGAGCAGTTCTTC.